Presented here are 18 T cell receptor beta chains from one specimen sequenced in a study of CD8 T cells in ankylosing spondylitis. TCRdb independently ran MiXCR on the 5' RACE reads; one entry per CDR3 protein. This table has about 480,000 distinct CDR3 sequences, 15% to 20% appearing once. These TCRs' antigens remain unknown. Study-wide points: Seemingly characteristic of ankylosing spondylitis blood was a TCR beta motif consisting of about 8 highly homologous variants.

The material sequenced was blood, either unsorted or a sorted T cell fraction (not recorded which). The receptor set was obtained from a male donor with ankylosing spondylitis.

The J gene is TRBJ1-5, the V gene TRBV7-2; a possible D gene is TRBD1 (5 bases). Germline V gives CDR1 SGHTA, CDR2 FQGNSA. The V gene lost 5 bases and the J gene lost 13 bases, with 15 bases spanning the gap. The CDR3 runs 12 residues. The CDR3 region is CASSLRGGRQHF. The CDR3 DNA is TGTGCCAGCAGCCTCCGTGGGGGACGGCAGCATTTT.

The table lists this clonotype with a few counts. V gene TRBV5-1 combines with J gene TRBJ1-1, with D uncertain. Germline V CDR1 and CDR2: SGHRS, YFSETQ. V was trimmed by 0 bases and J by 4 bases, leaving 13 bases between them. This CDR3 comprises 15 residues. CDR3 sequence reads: CASSLVRVQATEAFF. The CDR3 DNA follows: TGCGCCAGCAGCTTGGTTAGGGTCCAGGCCACTGAAGCTTTCTTT.

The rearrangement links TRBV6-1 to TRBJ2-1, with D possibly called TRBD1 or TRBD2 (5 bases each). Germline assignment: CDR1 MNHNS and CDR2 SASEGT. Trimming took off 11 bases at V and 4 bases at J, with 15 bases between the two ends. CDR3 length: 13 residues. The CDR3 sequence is CAASRGKYNEQFF. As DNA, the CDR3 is TGTGCCGCGTCTCGGGGCAAATACAATGAGCAGTTCTTC.

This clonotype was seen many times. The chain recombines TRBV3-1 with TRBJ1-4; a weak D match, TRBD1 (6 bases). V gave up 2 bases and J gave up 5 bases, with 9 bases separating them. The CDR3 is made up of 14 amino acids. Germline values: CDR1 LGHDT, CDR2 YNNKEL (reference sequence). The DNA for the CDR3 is TGTGCCAGCAGCCAACAGGGGACCAATGAAAAACTGTTTTTT. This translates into CASSQQGTNEKLFF.

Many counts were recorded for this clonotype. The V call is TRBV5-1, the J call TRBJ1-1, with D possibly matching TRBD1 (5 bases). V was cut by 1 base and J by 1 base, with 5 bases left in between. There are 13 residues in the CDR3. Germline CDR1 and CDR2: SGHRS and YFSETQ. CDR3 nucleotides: TGCGCCAGCAGCTTGCAGGGGAACACTGAAGCTTTCTTT. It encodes CASSLQGNTEAFF.

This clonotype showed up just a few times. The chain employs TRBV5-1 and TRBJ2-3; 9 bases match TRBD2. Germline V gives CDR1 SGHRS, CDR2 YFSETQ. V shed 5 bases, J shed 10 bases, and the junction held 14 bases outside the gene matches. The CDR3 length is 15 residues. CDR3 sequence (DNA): TGCGCCAGCAGGCTGGAGGTTAGCGGGGGCCTCCCGCAGTATTTT. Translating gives CASRLEVSGGLPQYF.

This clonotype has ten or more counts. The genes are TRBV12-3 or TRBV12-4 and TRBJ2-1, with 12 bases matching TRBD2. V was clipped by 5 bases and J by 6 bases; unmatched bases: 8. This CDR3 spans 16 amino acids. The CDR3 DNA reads TGTGCCAGCAGTCCGACTAGCGGGAGCCGAATCAATGAGCAGTTCTTC. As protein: CASSPTSGSRINEQFF.

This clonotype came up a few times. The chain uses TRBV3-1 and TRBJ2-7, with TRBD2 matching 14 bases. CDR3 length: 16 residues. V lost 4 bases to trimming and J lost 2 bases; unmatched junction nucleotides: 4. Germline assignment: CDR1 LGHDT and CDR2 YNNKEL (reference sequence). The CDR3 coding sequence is TGTGCCAGCAGCCCGGGACTAGCGGGGGAAACCTACGAGCAGTACTTC. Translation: CASSPGLAGETYEQYF.

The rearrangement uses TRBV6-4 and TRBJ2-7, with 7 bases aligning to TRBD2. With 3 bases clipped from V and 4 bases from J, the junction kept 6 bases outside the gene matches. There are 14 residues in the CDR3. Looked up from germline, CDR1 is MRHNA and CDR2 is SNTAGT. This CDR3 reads CASSEVSGNYEQYF. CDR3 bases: TGTGCCAGCAGTGAGGTGAGCGGGAATTACGAGCAGTACTTC.

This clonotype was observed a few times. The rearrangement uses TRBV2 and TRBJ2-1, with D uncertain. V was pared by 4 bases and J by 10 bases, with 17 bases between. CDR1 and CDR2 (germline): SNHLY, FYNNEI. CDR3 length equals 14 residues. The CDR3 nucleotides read TGTGCCAGCAGTGGAACGGTCGGGCGGATAGAGCAGTTCTTC. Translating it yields CASSGTVGRIEQFF.

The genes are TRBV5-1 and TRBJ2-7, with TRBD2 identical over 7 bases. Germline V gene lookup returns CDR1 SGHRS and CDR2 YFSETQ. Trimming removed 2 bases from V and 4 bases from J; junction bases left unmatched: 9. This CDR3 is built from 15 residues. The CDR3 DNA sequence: TGCGCCAGCAGCTTCACGGAGCGGGATGGTTACGAGCAGTACTTC. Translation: CASSFTERDGYEQYF.

The CDR3 protein is CASSLFQGSGIQYF. As DNA, the CDR3 is TGTGCCAGCAGCCTATTTCAGGGCTCGGGCATTCAGTACTTC. The chain is built from TRBV11-2 and TRBJ2-4, with a tentative D call TRBD1 (5 bases). The V end was cut by 5 bases, the J end by 9 bases, with 17 bases between. This CDR3 spans 14 amino acids. Looked up from germline, CDR1 is SGHAT and CDR2 is FQNNGV.

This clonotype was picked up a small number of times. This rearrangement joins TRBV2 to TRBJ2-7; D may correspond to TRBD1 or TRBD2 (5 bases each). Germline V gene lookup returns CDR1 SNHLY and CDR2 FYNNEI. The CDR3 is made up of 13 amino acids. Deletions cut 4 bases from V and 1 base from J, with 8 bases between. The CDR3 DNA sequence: TGTGCCAGCAGTGTCGGGGCGTCCTACGAGCAGTACTTC. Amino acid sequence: CASSVGASYEQYF.

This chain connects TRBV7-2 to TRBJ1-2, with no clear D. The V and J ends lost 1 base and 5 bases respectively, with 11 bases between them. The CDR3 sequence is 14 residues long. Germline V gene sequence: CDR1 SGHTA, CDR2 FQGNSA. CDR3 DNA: TGTGCCAGCAGCTTAGAAAAAGGAAAGTATGGCTACACCTTC. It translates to CASSLEKGKYGYTF.

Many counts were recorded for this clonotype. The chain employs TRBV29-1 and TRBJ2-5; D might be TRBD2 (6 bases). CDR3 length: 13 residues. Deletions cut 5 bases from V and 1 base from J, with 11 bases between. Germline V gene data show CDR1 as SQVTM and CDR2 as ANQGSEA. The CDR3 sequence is CSVQPGGQETQYF. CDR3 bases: TGCAGCGTTCAACCCGGGGGCCAAGAGACCCAGTACTTC.

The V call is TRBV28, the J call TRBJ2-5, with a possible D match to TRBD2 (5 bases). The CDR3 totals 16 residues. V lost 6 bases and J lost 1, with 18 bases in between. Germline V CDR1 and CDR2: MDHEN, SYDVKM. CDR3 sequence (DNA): TGTGCCAGCAGCCTTGCGGGCGGTCGGAGCCAAGAGACCCAGTACTTC. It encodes CASSLAGGRSQETQYF.

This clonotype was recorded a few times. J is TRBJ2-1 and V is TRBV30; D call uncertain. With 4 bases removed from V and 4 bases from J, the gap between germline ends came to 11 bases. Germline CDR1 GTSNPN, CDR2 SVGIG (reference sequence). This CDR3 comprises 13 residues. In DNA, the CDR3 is TGTGCCTGGAAAAAGCAGAAGTACAATGAGCAGTTCTTC. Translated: CAWKKQKYNEQFF. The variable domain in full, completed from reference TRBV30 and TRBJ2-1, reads SQTIHQWPATLVQPVGSPLSLECTVEGTSNPNLYWYRQAAGRGLQLLFYSVGIGQISSEVPQNLSASRPQDRQFILSSKKLLLSDSGFYLCAWKKQKYNEQFFGPGTRLTVL.

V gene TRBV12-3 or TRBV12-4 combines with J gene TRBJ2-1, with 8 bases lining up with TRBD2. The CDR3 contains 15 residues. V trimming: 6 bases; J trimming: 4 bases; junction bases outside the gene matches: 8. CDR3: CASSQSGREYNEQFF. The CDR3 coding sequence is TGTGCCAGCAGCCAAAGCGGGAGAGAATACAATGAGCAGTTCTTC.